Below, one T cell receptor (beta chain) is given with its context. This entry belongs to a study of blood T cell repertoires in COVID-19. Across the whole study: The samples span acute and convalescent COVID-19 from the United States, Italy and Spain. PBMCs, B-cell-depleted T cells, or T cells provided the cDNA or gDNA that made up the material.

Original methodology: Nucleated cell counts were estimated from reference gene primer amplification. The table came from immunoSEQ multiplex PCR; TCRdb's copy has only in-frame clones and leaves some out. V, J and clone size were drawn from that table, and D and trimming were deduced from the DNA. The sample has about 80,000 clones; over 70% are singletons. V lost 3 bases and J 4 bases, leaving 13 bases between the germline ends. The CDR3 length is 15 residues. Germline CDR1 and CDR2: ENHRY and SYGVKD. Sequencing was performed on peripheral blood. V and J are TRBV10-3 and TRBJ1-3; D gene ambiguous. The sequence was obtained from an elderly man with active or convalescent COVID-19. The CDR3 protein is CAISDGRAAGNTIYF. The CDR3 DNA is TGTGCCATCAGTGATGGGAGGGCTGCGGGAAACACCATATATTTT.